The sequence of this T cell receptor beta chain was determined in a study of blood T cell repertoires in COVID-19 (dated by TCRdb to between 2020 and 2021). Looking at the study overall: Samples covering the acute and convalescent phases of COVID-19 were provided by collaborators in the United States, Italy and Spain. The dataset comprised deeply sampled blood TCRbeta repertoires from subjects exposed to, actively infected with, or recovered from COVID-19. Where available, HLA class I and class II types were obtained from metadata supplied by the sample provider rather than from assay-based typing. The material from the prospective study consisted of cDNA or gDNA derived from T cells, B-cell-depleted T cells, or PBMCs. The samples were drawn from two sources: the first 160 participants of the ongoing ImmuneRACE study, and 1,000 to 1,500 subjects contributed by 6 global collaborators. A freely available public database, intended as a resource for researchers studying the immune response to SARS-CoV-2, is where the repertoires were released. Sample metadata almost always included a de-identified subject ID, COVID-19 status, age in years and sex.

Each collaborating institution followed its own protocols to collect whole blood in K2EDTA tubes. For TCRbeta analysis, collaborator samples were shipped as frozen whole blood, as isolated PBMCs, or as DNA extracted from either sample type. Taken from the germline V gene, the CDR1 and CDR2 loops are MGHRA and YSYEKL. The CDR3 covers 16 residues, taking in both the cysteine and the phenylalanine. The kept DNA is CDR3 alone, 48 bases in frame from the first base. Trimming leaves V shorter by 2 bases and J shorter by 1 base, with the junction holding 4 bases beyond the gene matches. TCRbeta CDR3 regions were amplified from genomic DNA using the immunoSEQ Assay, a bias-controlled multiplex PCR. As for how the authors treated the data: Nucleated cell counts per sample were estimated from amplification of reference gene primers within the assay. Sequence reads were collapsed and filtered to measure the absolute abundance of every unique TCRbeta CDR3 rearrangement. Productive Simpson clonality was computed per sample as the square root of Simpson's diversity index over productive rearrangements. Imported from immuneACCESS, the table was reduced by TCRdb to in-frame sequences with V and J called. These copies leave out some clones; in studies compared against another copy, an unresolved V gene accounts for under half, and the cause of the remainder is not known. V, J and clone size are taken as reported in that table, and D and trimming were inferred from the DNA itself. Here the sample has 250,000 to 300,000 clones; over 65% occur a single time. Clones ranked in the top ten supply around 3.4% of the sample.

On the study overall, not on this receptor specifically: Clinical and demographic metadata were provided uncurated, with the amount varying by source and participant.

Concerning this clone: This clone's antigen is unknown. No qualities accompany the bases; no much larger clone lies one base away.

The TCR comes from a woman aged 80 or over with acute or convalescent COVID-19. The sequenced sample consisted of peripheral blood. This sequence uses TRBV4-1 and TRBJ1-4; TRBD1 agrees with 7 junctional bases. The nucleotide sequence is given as TGCGCCAGCAGCCAATCTACAGGGGTAACTAATGAAAAACTGTTTTTT. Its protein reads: CASSQSTGVTNEKLFF.